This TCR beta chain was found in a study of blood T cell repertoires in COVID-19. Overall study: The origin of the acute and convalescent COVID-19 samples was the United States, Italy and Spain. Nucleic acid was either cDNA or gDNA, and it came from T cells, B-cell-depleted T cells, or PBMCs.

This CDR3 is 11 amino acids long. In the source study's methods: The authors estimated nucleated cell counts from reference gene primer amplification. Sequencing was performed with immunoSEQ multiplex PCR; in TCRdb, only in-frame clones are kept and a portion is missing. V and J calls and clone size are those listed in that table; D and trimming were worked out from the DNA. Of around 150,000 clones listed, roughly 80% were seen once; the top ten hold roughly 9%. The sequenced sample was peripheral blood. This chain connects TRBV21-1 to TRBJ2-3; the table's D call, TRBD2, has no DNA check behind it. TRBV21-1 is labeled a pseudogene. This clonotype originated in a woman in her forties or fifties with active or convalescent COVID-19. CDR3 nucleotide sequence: TGTGCCAGTTGTGCCGGCGAAGCGGGGTATTTT. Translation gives CASCAGEAGYF.